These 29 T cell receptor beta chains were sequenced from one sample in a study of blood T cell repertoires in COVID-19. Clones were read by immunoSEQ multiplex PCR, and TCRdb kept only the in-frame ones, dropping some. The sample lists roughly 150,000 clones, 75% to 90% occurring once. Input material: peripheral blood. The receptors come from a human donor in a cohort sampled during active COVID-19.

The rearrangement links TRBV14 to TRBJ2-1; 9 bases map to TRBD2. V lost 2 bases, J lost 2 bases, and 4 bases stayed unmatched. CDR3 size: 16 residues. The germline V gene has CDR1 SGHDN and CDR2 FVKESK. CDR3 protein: CASSQIAGAAYNEQFF. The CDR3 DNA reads TGTGCCAGCAGCCAAATAGCGGGAGCTGCCTACAATGAGCAGTTCTTC.

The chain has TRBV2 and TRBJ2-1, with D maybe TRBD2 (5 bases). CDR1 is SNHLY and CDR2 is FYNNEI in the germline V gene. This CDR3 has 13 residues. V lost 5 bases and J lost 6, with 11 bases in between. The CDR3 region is CASSKDSSNEQFF. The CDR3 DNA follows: TGTGCCAGCAGTAAGGACTCTTCCAATGAGCAGTTCTTC. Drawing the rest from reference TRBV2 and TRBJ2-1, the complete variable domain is EPEVTQTPSHQVTQMGQEVILRCVPISNHLYFYWYRQILGQKVEFLVSFYNNEISEKSEIFDDQFSVERPDGSNFTLKIRSTKLEDSAMYFCASSKDSSNEQFFGPGTRLTVL.

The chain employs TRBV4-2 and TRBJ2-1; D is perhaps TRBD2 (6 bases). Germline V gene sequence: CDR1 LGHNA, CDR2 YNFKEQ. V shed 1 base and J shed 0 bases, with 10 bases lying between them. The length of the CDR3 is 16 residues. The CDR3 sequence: CASSQVRDFSYNEQFF. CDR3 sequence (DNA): TGTGCCAGCAGCCAAGTTCGGGACTTCTCCTACAATGAGCAGTTCTTC.

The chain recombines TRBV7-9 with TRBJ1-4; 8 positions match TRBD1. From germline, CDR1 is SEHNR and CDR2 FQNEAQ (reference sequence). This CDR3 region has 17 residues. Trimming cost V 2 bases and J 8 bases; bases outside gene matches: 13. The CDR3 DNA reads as TGTGCCAGCAGCTTATCAGGATTAGGACAGGGCGGGGAAAAACTGTTTTTT. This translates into CASSLSGLGQGGEKLFF.

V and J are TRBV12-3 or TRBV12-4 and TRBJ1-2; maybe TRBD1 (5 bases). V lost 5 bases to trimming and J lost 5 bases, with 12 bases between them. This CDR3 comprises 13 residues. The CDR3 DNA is TGTGCCAGCAGTCCTCGGCGACAGTATGGCTACACCTTC. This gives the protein CASSPRRQYGYTF.

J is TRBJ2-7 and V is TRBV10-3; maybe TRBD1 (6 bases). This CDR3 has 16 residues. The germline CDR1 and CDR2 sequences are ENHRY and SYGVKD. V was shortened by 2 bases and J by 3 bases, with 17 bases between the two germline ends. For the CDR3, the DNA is TGTGCCATCAGTGAGGCCCCAGGGGACCTTGGCTACGAGCAGTACGTC. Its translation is CAISEAPGDLGYEQYV.

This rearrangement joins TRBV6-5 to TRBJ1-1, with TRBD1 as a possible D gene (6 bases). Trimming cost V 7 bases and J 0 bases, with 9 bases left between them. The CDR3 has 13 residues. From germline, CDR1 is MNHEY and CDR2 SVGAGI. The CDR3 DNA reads TGTGCCAGCATGGGACATCTGAACACTGAAGCTTTCTTT. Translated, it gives CASMGHLNTEAFF.

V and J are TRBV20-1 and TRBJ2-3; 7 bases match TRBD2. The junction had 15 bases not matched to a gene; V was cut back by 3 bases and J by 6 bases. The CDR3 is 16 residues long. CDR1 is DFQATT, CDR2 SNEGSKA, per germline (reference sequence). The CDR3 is CSASLGGVWSRDTQYF. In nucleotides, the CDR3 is TGCAGTGCTAGTCTTGGGGGGGTTTGGTCCAGGGATACGCAGTATTTT.

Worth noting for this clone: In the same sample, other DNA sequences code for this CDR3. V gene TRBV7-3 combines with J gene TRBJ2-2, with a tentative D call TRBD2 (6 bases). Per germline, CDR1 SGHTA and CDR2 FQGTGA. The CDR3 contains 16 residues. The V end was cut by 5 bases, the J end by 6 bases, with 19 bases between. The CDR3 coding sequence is TGTGCCAGCAGCCCAAATACCGGGGGAGGCTCCGGGGAGCTGTTTTTT. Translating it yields CASSPNTGGGSGELFF.

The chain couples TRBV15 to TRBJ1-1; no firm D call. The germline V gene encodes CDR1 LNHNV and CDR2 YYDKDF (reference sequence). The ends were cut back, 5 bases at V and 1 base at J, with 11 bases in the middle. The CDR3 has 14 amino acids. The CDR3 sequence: CATSEVLRNTEAFF. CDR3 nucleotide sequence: TGTGCCACCAGCGAGGTTTTGAGGAACACTGAAGCTTTCTTT.

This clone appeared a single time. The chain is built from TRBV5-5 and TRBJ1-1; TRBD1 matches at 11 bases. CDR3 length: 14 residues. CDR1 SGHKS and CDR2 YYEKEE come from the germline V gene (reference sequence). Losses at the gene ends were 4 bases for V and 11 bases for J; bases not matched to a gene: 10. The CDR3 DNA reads TGTGCCAGCAGCCCCGGGACAGGGGGAGCGTATGCTTTCTTT. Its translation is CASSPGTGGAYAFF.

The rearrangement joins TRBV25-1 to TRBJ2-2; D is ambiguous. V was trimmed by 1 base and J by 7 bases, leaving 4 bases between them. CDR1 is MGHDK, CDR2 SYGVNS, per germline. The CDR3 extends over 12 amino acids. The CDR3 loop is CASSEFNGELFF. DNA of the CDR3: TGTGCCAGCAGTGAATTTAACGGGGAGCTGTTTTTT.

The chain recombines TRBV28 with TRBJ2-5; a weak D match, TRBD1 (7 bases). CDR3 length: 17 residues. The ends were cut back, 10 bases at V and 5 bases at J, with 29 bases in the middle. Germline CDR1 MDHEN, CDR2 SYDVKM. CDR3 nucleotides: TGTGCCATCCCATCTGGGGGTAGGCGGGACAGAAAGGAGACCCAGTACTTC. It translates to CAIPSGGRRDRKETQYF.

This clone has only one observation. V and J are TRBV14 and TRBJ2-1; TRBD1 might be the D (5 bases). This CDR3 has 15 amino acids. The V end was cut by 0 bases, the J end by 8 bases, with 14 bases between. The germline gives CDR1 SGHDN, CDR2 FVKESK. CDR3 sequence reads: CASSQENGPRDEQFF. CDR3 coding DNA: TGTGCCAGCAGCCAAGAAAACGGTCCCAGGGATGAGCAGTTCTTC.

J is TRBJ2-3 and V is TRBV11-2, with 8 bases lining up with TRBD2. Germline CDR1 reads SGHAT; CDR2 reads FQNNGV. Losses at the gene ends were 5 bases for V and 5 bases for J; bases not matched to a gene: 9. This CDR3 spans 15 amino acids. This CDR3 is CASSPLAGRGDTQYF. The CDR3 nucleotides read TGTGCCAGCAGCCCATTAGCGGGGAGGGGAGATACGCAGTATTTT.

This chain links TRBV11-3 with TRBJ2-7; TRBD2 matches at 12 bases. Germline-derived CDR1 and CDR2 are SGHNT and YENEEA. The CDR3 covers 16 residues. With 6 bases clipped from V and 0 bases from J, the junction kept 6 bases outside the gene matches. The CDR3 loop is CASRLAGGPSSYEQYV. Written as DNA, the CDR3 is TGTGCCAGCAGGCTAGCGGGAGGGCCGAGCTCCTACGAGCAGTACGTC.

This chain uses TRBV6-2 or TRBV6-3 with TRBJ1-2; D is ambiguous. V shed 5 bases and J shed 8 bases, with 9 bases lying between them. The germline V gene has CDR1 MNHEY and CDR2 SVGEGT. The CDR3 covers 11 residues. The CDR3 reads CASSLGGGYTF. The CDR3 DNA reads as TGTGCCAGCAGTCTTGGCGGGGGCTACACCTTC.

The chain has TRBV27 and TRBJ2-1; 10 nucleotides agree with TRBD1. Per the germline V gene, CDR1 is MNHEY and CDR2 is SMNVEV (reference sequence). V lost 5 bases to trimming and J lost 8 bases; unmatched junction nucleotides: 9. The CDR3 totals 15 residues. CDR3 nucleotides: TGTGCCAGCAGTCGCTCCCGGGACAGGGGCCATGAGCAGTTCTTC. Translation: CASSRSRDRGHEQFF.

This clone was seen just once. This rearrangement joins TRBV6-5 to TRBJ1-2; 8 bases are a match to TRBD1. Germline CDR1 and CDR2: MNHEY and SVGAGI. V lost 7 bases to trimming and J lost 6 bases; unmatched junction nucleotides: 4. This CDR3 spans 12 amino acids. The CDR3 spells CASTQGANGYTF. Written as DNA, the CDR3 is TGTGCCAGCACCCAGGGGGCGAATGGCTACACCTTC.

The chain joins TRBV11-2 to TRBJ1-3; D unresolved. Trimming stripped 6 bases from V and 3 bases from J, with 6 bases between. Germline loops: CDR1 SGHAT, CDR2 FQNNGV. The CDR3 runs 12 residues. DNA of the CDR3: TGTGCCAGCAGATCGGGTGGAAACACCATATATTTT. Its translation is CASRSGGNTIYF. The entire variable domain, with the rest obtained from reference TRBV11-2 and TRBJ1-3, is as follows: EAGVAQSPRYKIIEKRQSVAFWCNPISGHATLYWYQQILGQGPKLLIQFQNNGVVDDSQLPKDRFSAERLKGVDSTLKIQPAKLEDSAVYLCASRSGGNTIYFGEGSWLTVV.

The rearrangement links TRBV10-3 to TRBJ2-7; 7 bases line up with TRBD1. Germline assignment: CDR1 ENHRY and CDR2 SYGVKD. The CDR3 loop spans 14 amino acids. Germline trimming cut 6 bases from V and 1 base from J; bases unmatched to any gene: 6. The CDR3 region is CAIRSGTASYEQYF. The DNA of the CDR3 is TGTGCCATCAGATCCGGGACAGCGTCCTACGAGCAGTACTTC.

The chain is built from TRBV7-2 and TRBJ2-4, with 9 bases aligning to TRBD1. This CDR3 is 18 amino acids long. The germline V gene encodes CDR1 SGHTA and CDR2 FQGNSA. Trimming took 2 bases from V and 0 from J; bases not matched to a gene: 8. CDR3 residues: CASSLTGGRGIAKNIQYF. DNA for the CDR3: TGTGCCAGCAGCTTAACAGGGGGCAGGGGGATAGCCAAAAACATTCAGTACTTC. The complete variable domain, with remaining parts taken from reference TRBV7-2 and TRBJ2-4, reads GAGVSQSPSNKVTEKGKDVELRCDPISGHTALYWYRQSLGQGLEFLIYFQGNSAPDKSGLPSDRFSAERTGGSVSTLTIQRTQQEDSAVYLCASSLTGGRGIAKNIQYFGAGTRLSVL.

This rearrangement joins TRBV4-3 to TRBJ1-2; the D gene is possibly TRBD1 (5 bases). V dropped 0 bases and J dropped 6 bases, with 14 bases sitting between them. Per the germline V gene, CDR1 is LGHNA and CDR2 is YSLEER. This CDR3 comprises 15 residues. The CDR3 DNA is TGCGCCAGCAGCCAAGATTTAGGACAACCACATGGCTACACCTTC. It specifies CASSQDLGQPHGYTF.

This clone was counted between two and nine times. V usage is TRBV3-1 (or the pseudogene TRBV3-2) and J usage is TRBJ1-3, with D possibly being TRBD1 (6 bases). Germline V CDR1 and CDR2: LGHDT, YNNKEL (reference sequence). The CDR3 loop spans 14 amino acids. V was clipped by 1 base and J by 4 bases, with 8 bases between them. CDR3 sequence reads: CASSQVGQGNTIYF. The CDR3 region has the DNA TGTGCCAGCAGCCAAGTCGGACAGGGAAACACCATATATTTT.

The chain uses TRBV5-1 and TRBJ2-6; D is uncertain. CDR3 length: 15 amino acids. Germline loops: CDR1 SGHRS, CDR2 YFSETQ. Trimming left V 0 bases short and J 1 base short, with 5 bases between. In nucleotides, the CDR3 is TGCGCCAGCAGCTTGGTCCCTTCTGGGGCCAACGTCCTGACTTTC. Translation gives CASSLVPSGANVLTF.

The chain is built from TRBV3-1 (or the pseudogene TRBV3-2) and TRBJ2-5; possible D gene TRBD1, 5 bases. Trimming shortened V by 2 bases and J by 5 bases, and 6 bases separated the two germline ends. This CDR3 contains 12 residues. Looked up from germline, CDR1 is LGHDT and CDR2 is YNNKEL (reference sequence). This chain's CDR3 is CASSQRQETQYF. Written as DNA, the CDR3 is TGTGCCAGCAGCCAACGACAGGAGACCCAGTACTTC.

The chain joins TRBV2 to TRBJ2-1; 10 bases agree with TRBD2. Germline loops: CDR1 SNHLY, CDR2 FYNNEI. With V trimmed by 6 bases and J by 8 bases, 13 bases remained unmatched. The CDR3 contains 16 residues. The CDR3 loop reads CASRAELAGTRDEQFF. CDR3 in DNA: TGTGCCAGCAGGGCCGAACTAGCGGGGACTCGGGATGAGCAGTTCTTC.

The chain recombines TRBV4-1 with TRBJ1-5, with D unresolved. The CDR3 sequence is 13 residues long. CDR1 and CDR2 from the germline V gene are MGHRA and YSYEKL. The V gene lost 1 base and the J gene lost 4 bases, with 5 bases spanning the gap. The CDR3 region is CASSQVLNQPQHF. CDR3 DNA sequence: TGCGCCAGCAGCCAAGTTTTAAATCAGCCCCAGCATTTT.

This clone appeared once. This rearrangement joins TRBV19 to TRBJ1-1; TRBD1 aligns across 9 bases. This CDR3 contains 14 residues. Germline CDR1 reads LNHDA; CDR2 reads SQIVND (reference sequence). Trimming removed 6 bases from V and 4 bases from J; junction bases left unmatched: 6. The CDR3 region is CASRLGTGTTEAFF. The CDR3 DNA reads TGTGCCAGTAGGTTGGGGACAGGGACCACTGAAGCTTTCTTT. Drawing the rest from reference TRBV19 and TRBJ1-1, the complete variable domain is DGGITQSPKYLFRKEGQNVTLSCEQNLNHDAMYWYRQDPGQGLRLIYYSQIVNDFQKGDIAEGYSVSREKKESFPLTVTSAQKNPTAFYLCASRLGTGTTEAFFGQGTRLTVV.